The 17 T cell receptor beta chains presented below share a single source sample, sequenced in a study of Ad26.COV2.S vaccination and SARS-CoV-2 variants. The assay was immunoSEQ multiplex PCR, and TCRdb's table has in-frame clones only and misses some. The profile shows around 350,000 clones, about 91% of them singletons. The sample was peripheral blood, taken after recovery from COVID-19. The receptors were sampled from a human donor who had recovered from COVID-19.

The chain has TRBV6-5 and TRBJ2-7, with 9 bases fitting TRBD1. The CDR3 sequence is 13 residues long. Germline CDR1 MNHEY, CDR2 SVGAGI. The V segment lost 9 bases and the J segment 3 bases; nucleotides outside the gene matches: 6. CDR3 in amino acids: CARPGQGNYEQYF. The DNA for the CDR3 is TGTGCCAGACCTGGACAGGGGAACTACGAGCAGTACTTC.

The V call is TRBV6-1, the J call TRBJ2-5; 9 nucleotides align to TRBD2. Per germline, CDR1 MNHNS and CDR2 SASEGT. The CDR3 sequence is 15 residues long. Germline trimming cut 3 bases from V and 5 bases from J; bases unmatched to any gene: 7. CDR3 loop: CASSDSGGLWETQYF. CDR3 DNA sequence: TGTGCCAGCAGTGATAGCGGGGGTTTGTGGGAGACCCAGTACTTC.

The chain recombines TRBV7-9 with TRBJ1-3; possible D gene TRBD1, 5 bases. The V end lost 5 bases, the J end lost 8 bases, and 22 bases lay between the germline ends. Germline V gene lookup returns CDR1 SEHNR and CDR2 FQNEAQ (reference sequence). CDR3 length: 16 residues. The CDR3 sequence: CASSPPVGGIRHTIYF. The CDR3 coding sequence is TGTGCCAGCAGCCCTCCGGTGGGGGGGATTCGGCACACCATATATTTT.

The chain links TRBV29-1 to TRBJ2-4, with 11 bases aligning to TRBD2. Germline V CDR1 and CDR2: SQVTM, ANQGSEA. V shed 1 base and J 10 bases; nucleotides not matched to a gene: 3. This CDR3 comprises 13 residues. Here the CDR3 DNA reads TGCAGCGTTGAAGGGGCTAGCGGGGGGATTCAGTACTTC. It codes for CSVEGASGGIQYF.

V usage is TRBV19 and J usage is TRBJ2-3; 8 nucleotides match TRBD2. V lost 5 bases to trimming and J lost 6 bases; unmatched junction nucleotides: 16. The length of the CDR3 is 17 residues. Germline loops: CDR1 LNHDA, CDR2 SQIVND (reference sequence). Here the CDR3 reads CASSDKRGLVAPDTQYF. In DNA form, the CDR3 reads TGTGCCAGTAGTGACAAACGGGGACTAGTCGCCCCGGATACGCAGTATTTT.

The J gene is TRBJ1-2, the V gene TRBV6-6, with 9 nucleotides matching TRBD1. Germline CDR1 and CDR2: MNHNY and SVGAGI (reference sequence). V shed 6 bases and J 4 bases; nucleotides not matched to a gene: 6. The CDR3 loop spans 14 amino acids. CDR3 sequence (DNA): TGTGCCAGCAGCTTAGGGACAGGGTTCTATGGCTACACCTTC. It translates to CASSLGTGFYGYTF.

The rearrangement links TRBV4-1 to TRBJ1-1; D is unresolved. V lost 0 bases, J lost 4 bases, and 12 bases lay in between. The germline V gene encodes CDR1 MGHRA and CDR2 YSYEKL. This CDR3 comprises 15 residues. The CDR3 DNA sequence: TGCGCCAGCAGCCAAGATGGGGTAAGGACCACTGAAGCTTTCTTT. It codes for CASSQDGVRTTEAFF.

This chain connects TRBV6-5 to TRBJ1-1; TRBD1 is a possible D gene (6 bases). The germline V and J ends were trimmed by 4 bases and 1 base, with 7 bases remaining between them. The CDR3 runs 13 residues. Germline assignment: CDR1 MNHEY and CDR2 SVGAGI. The CDR3: CASSWTANTEAFF. The CDR3 coding sequence is TGTGCCAGCAGTTGGACAGCGAACACTGAAGCTTTCTTT.

The sample holds one count of this clone. The chain combines TRBV11-2 with TRBJ2-2; no clear D. CDR1 is SGHAT and CDR2 is FQNNGV in the germline V gene. The V end lost 5 bases, the J end lost 0 bases, and 10 bases lay between the germline ends. This CDR3 has 15 residues. The DNA of the CDR3 is TGTGCCAGCAGCCTCGGCCCGGCGAACACCGGGGAGCTGTTTTTT. Translated: CASSLGPANTGELFF.

The chain combines TRBV7-9 with TRBJ2-7; D might be TRBD1 (6 bases). With 5 bases removed from V and 3 bases from J, the gap between germline ends came to 17 bases. The CDR3 consists of 15 residues. Per germline, CDR1 SEHNR and CDR2 FQNEAQ (reference sequence). The CDR3: CASSTNRDKSYEQYF. The CDR3 bases are TGTGCCAGCAGCACGAACCGGGACAAAAGCTACGAGCAGTACTTC.

V is TRBV7-2 and J is TRBJ2-1, with a possible D match to TRBD2 (5 bases). Trimming removed 7 bases from V and 16 bases from J, with 29 bases in between. The length of the CDR3 is 15 residues. CDR1 SGHTA and CDR2 FQGNSA come from the germline V gene. The CDR3 is CASTHSPSPEGENFF. As DNA, the CDR3 is TGTGCCAGCACCCACTCCCCGAGCCCCGAGGGAGAGAACTTCTTC.

V and J are TRBV19 and TRBJ1-2, with D possibly matching TRBD1 (5 bases). Looked up from germline, CDR1 is LNHDA and CDR2 is SQIVND (reference sequence). This CDR3 comprises 15 residues. V was cut by 5 bases and J by 4 bases, with 17 bases left in between. The CDR3 nucleotides read TGTGCCAGTAGTGAAGTGGCGGGACGGATCTATGGCTACACCTTC. This sequence encodes CASSEVAGRIYGYTF.

V gene TRBV7-9 combines with J gene TRBJ2-5; TRBD2 matches at 9 bases. This CDR3 is 16 amino acids long. Trimming removed 0 bases from V and 4 bases from J; junction bases left unmatched: 6. Germline V gene data show CDR1 as SEHNR and CDR2 as FQNEAQ (reference sequence). The CDR3 region is CASSLAAAGGPETQYF. The CDR3 nucleotides read TGTGCCAGCAGCTTAGCGGCGGCGGGGGGGCCAGAGACCCAGTACTTC.

The V call is TRBV7-9, the J call TRBJ2-6; D is uncertain. V dropped 0 bases and J dropped 0 bases, with 6 bases sitting between them. The CDR3 is 16 amino acids. The germline V gene encodes CDR1 SEHNR and CDR2 FQNEAQ (reference sequence). This CDR3 reads CASSLAMSSGANVLTF. The CDR3 DNA reads as TGTGCCAGCAGCTTAGCGATGAGCTCTGGGGCCAACGTCCTGACTTTC.

This chain uses TRBV6-5 with TRBJ1-1; 7 bases are shared with TRBD1. Germline CDR1 and CDR2: MNHEY and SVGAGI. J was trimmed by 1 base and V by 8 bases; bases with no gene match: 7. This CDR3 is built from 14 residues. This CDR3 is CASGRQGWNTEAFF. In DNA form, the CDR3 reads TGTGCCAGCGGGCGACAGGGCTGGAACACTGAAGCTTTCTTT.

This clone came up once. The chain uses TRBV10-2 and TRBJ1-2; TRBD1 might be the D (6 bases). Germline values: CDR1 WSHSY, CDR2 SAAADI. The CDR3 is made up of 12 amino acids. Trimming stripped 7 bases from V and 5 bases from J, with 11 bases between. CDR3 bases: TGCGCCAGCACCCAGGGGTCTTATGGCTACACCTTC. It translates to CASTQGSYGYTF.

The chain uses TRBV27 and TRBJ2-3; TRBD1 or TRBD2 may be the D gene (6 bases each). V shed 3 bases and J shed 1 base, with 11 bases lying between them. Germline CDR1 is MNHEY and CDR2 is SMNVEV (reference sequence). This CDR3 contains 15 residues. The chain's CDR3 is CASSLLRGGTDTQYF. DNA for the CDR3: TGTGCCAGCAGTTTGTTAAGGGGGGGCACAGATACGCAGTATTTT.